The next 28 T cell receptor beta chains were all read from a single sample in a study of long-term antiretroviral therapy in people with HIV (dated by TCRdb to 2021 to 2024). The immunoSEQ hsTCRB v3.0 assay was used at survey level resolution to sequence the TRB variable region. TCRdb re-hosts the immuneACCESS table, in-frame sequences only. Its copies lack some clones; in the studies checked, an unresolved V gene accounts for under half of them, and the cause for the rest is not known. The sample profile shows approximately 10,000 clones; around 84% of them were found once. The ten most abundant clones make up around 20% of the sample. The material sequenced was unsorted PBMCs, taken less than 7.5 years after starting antiretroviral therapy. The receptors were gathered from a man aged 50 or older with HIV.

The chain is built from TRBV6-4 and TRBJ2-2; 8 bases are a match to TRBD1. V gave up 3 bases and J gave up 3 bases; unmatched junction bases: 6. The CDR3 loop spans 16 amino acids. Germline V gene data show CDR1 as MRHNA and CDR2 as SNTAGT. CDR3: CASSEKKQGDTGELFF. The CDR3 DNA reads as TGTGCCAGCAGTGAAAAGAAACAGGGGGACACCGGGGAGCTGTTTTTT.

This chain connects TRBV10-2 to TRBJ2-7; the D is unclear. V was shortened by 2 bases and J by 2 bases, with 4 bases between the two germline ends. This CDR3 has 12 residues. Germline V CDR1 and CDR2: WSHSY, SAAADI. CDR3 in amino acids: CASSETAYEQYF. In nucleotides, the CDR3 is TGCGCCAGCAGTGAGACGGCCTACGAGCAGTACTTC.

The rearrangement uses TRBV11-2 and TRBJ1-1, with a possible D match to TRBD1 (6 bases). CDR1 is SGHAT and CDR2 is FQNNGV in the germline V gene. Trimming took off 1 base at V and 0 bases at J, with 15 bases between the two ends. The CDR3 is 17 residues long. CDR3 amino acids: CASSLGRGGALNTEAFF. The CDR3 region has the DNA TGTGCCAGCAGCTTAGGAAGGGGGGGGGCGCTGAACACTGAAGCTTTCTTT.

This chain links TRBV5-1 with TRBJ2-7; no clear D. The germline gives CDR1 SGHRS, CDR2 YFSETQ. The CDR3 runs 13 residues. Trimming pared 0 bases from V and 6 bases from J, leaving 10 bases between. The CDR3 spells CASSLAVVSEQYF. The CDR3 DNA is TGCGCCAGCAGCTTGGCCGTAGTAAGCGAGCAGTACTTC.

This clone was found once. V gene TRBV6-5 combines with J gene TRBJ2-7; TRBD2 is a possible D gene (5 bases). V shed 6 bases and J shed 3 bases, with 12 bases lying between them. The CDR3 consists of 13 residues. Per germline, CDR1 MNHEY and CDR2 SVGAGI. CDR3 sequence: CASRRPGDYEQYF. The CDR3 DNA reads as TGTGCCAGCAGGAGGCCCGGGGACTACGAGCAGTACTTC.

The chain recombines TRBV5-6 with TRBJ1-3; D is ambiguous. Trimming shortened V by 4 bases and J by 4 bases, and 24 bases separated the two germline ends. Germline values: CDR1 SGHDT, CDR2 YYEEEE. CDR3 length: 18 residues. The CDR3 coding sequence is TGTGCCAGCAGCCCGGGAAGGCCTATCTCTCATGACGGAAACACCATATATTTT. Amino acids: CASSPGRPISHDGNTIYF. Full variable domain (remainder filled in from reference TRBV5-6 and TRBJ1-3): DAGVTQSPTHLIKTRGQQVTLRCSPKSGHDTVSWYQQALGQGPQFIFQYYEEEERQRGNFPDRFSGHQFPNYSSELNVNALLLGDSALYLCASSPGRPISHDGNTIYFGEGSWLTVV.

The chain combines TRBV28 with TRBJ2-4; a weak D match, TRBD1 (5 bases). CDR1 is MDHEN and CDR2 is SYDVKM in the germline V gene. With 2 bases removed from V and 12 bases from J, the gap between germline ends came to 14 bases. This CDR3 contains 13 residues. In DNA form, the CDR3 reads TGTGCCAGCAGTTTAGGGGCCCCAAGCAATCAGTACTTC. Amino acid sequence: CASSLGAPSNQYF.

The chain employs TRBV2 and TRBJ1-2, with D uncertain. Deletions cut 2 bases from V and 7 bases from J, with 17 bases between. The V gene's germline CDR1 is SNHLY and CDR2 FYNNEI. This CDR3 has 15 amino acids. As DNA, the CDR3 is TGTGCCAGCAGTGAATACAAGTCCCTGACCAGTGGCTACACCTTC. Amino acid sequence: CASSEYKSLTSGYTF.

The genes are TRBV19 and TRBJ1-1; 7 bases agree with TRBD1. The V gene end was trimmed by 3 bases and the J gene end by 6 bases; junction bases not matched to a gene: 4. CDR1 is LNHDA, CDR2 SQIVND, per germline (reference sequence). CDR3 size: 13 residues. DNA of the CDR3: TGTGCCAGTAGTATGAGGGGGCTGTCTGAAGCTTTCTTT. Translation gives CASSMRGLSEAFF.

The chain combines TRBV5-6 with TRBJ1-1; 7 nucleotides match TRBD1. The CDR3 contains 15 residues. Germline V lookup: CDR1 SGHDT, CDR2 YYEEEE. V lost 0 bases to trimming and J lost 1 base; unmatched junction nucleotides: 3. DNA of the CDR3: TGTGCCAGCAGCTTGGGGCAGGGGGAGAACACTGAAGCTTTCTTT. The encoded protein is CASSLGQGENTEAFF. The full variable domain, completed using reference TRBV5-6 and TRBJ1-1, is DAGVTQSPTHLIKTRGQQVTLRCSPKSGHDTVSWYQQALGQGPQFIFQYYEEEERQRGNFPDRFSGHQFPNYSSELNVNALLLGDSALYLCASSLGQGENTEAFFGQGTRLTVV.

J is TRBJ2-1 and V is TRBV27, with 8 bases that match TRBD2. The CDR3 extends over 14 amino acids. Germline V gene sequence: CDR1 MNHEY, CDR2 SMNVEV (reference sequence). Trimming took 7 bases from V and 7 from J; bases not matched to a gene: 9. CDR3 sequence: CASTAGGGLNEQFF. Here the CDR3 DNA reads TGTGCCAGCACCGCCGGCGGGGGGCTGAATGAGCAGTTCTTC.

The chain carries TRBV6-5 and TRBJ1-6; D is possibly TRBD1 (5 bases). This CDR3 is built from 15 residues. The ends were cut back, 1 base at V and 6 bases at J, with 10 bases in the middle. The V gene's germline CDR1 is MNHEY and CDR2 SVGAGI. The CDR3: CASSYYRGLNSPLHF. The CDR3 DNA sequence: TGTGCCAGCAGTTACTATCGGGGACTTAATTCACCCCTCCACTTT.

This clone appeared a few times. The chain combines TRBV4-1 with TRBJ2-7; D is unresolved. The CDR3 sequence is 14 residues long. The V end lost 0 bases, the J end lost 0 bases, and 6 bases lay between the germline ends. The germline gives CDR1 MGHRA, CDR2 YSYEKL. CDR3 sequence reads: CASSQEGGSYEQYF. CDR3 nucleotides: TGCGCCAGCAGCCAAGAGGGCGGCTCCTACGAGCAGTACTTC.

The chain links TRBV4-1 to TRBJ1-4, with a tentative D call TRBD1 (6 bases). Trimming cost V 0 bases and J 7 bases, with 12 bases left between them. The CDR3 is made up of 15 amino acids. Germline-derived CDR1 and CDR2 are MGHRA and YSYEKL. The CDR3 coding sequence is TGCGCCAGCAGCCAAGACAGGGGTCTGGGTGAAAAACTGTTTTTT. It encodes CASSQDRGLGEKLFF.

This chain uses TRBV11-2 with TRBJ1-3; D ambiguous. Trimming cost V 1 base and J 4 bases, with 2 bases left between them. This CDR3 contains 12 residues. Germline V gene lookup returns CDR1 SGHAT and CDR2 FQNNGV. The CDR3 spells CASSLAGNTIYF. Written as DNA, the CDR3 is TGTGCCAGCAGCTTAGCAGGAAACACCATATATTTT.

The count of this clone is one. CDR3: CASSGGGYEQYF. The CDR3 DNA follows: TGTGCCAGCAGCGGGGGGGGCTACGAGCAGTACTTC. This chain uses TRBV5-8 with TRBJ2-7; 7 bases are shared with TRBD2. The CDR3 sequence is 12 residues long. V shed 4 bases and J 3 bases; nucleotides not matched to a gene: 1. CDR1 is SGHTS and CDR2 is YDEGEE in the germline V gene.

The gene calls are TRBV13 and TRBJ1-4; D might be TRBD1 (6 bases). CDR3 length: 15 residues. Germline-derived CDR1 and CDR2 are PRHDT and FYEKMQ (reference sequence). Deletions cut 5 bases from V and 8 bases from J, with 18 bases between. The CDR3 bases are TGTGCCAGCAGCACCCAAACAGGTCAGGGGGAAAAACTGTTTTTT. Translation: CASSTQTGQGEKLFF.

The V gene is TRBV4-1, the J gene TRBJ1-1, with D maybe TRBD1 (6 bases). Deletions cut 1 base from V and 5 bases from J, with 14 bases between. This CDR3 has 15 amino acids. Germline V gene sequence: CDR1 MGHRA, CDR2 YSYEKL. The chain's CDR3 is CASSQAGGMITEAFF. The CDR3, as DNA: TGCGCCAGCAGCCAAGCCGGGGGCATGATAACTGAAGCTTTCTTT.

The J gene is TRBJ1-2, the V gene TRBV4-1; D is possibly TRBD1 (5 bases). This CDR3 is 14 amino acids long. Germline V gene lookup returns CDR1 MGHRA and CDR2 YSYEKL. V was clipped by 4 bases and J by 8 bases, with 17 bases between them. The CDR3: CASSPWAGSQGYTF. The CDR3 DNA follows: TGCGCCAGCAGCCCCTGGGCAGGGAGTCAGGGCTACACCTTC.

V and J are TRBV2 and TRBJ2-7, with 10 bases that match TRBD1. The CDR3 runs to 14 residues. Germline lookup yields CDR1 SNHLY and CDR2 FYNNEI. Unmatched junction bases numbered 8, after V lost 7 bases and J lost 5 bases. The CDR3 DNA sequence: TGTGCCAGCATGGTTGGGACAGGGGCCCACGAGCAGTACTTC. Encoded protein: CASMVGTGAHEQYF.

The chain carries TRBV5-6 and TRBJ1-4, with TRBD1 matching over 12 bases. CDR1 is SGHDT and CDR2 is YYEEEE in the germline V gene. V was pared by 4 bases and J by 7 bases, with 8 bases of the junction left unmatched. This CDR3 contains 16 residues. CDR3 DNA: TGTGCCAGCAGCGCGAGGGGACAGGGGGCAAGTGAAAAACTGTTTTTT. Amino acid sequence: CASSARGQGASEKLFF.

The chain carries TRBV14 and TRBJ2-2; 7 bases map to TRBD1. Germline CDR1 reads SGHDN; CDR2 reads FVKESK. The CDR3 runs to 20 residues. The J segment lost 3 bases and the V segment lost 0 bases, leaving 16 bases of the junction unmatched. The CDR3 is CASSQDIGAGGPRDTGELFF. CDR3 coding DNA: TGTGCCAGCAGCCAAGATATCGGGGCAGGGGGTCCGAGGGACACCGGGGAGCTGTTTTTT. Drawing the rest from reference TRBV14 and TRBJ2-2, the complete variable domain is EAGVTQFPSHSVIEKGQTVTLRCDPISGHDNLYWYRRVMGKEIKFLLHFVKESKQDESGMPNNRFLAERTGGTYSTLKVQPAELEDSGVYFCASSQDIGAGGPRDTGELFFGEGSRLTVL.

The J gene is TRBJ2-7, the V gene TRBV9; 10 bases are a match to TRBD1. The V and J ends lost 4 bases and 3 bases, in that order; junction bases with no gene match: 4. The CDR3 consists of 14 residues. Germline V gene lookup returns CDR1 SGDLS and CDR2 YYNGEE. The CDR3 coding sequence is TGTGCCAGCAGCATCCGGGACAGGGGCTACGAGCAGTACTTC. Amino acids: CASSIRDRGYEQYF.

The genes are TRBV6-5 and TRBJ2-5, with TRBD2 matching 11 bases. The germline V gene encodes CDR1 MNHEY and CDR2 SVGAGI. The CDR3 runs 15 residues. The J segment lost 5 bases and the V segment lost 6 bases, leaving 8 bases of the junction unmatched. CDR3 DNA: TGTGCCAGCAGCTATAGCGGGGGGGCCTGGGAGACCCAGTACTTC. Amino acid sequence: CASSYSGGAWETQYF.

The chain couples TRBV5-8 to TRBJ2-7; unclear D gene. Germline V CDR1 and CDR2: SGHTS, YDEGEE. The CDR3 covers 12 residues. Trimming cost V 4 bases and J 0 bases, with 5 bases left between them. The CDR3 nucleotides are TGTGCCAGCAGCGTCGCCTCCTACGAGCAGTACTTC. This encodes CASSVASYEQYF.

This sequence joins TRBV18 and TRBJ2-7; D may be TRBD1 (5 bases). Deletions cut 0 bases from V and 4 bases from J, with 7 bases between. Germline-derived CDR1 and CDR2 are KGHSH and LQKENI. The CDR3 covers 13 residues. The CDR3 loop is CASSPPDSYEQYF. In DNA, the CDR3 is TGTGCCAGCTCACCACCCGACAGTTACGAGCAGTACTTC.

The chain is built from TRBV7-9 and TRBJ1-2; D not certain. The CDR3 consists of 14 residues. With 4 bases removed from V and 2 bases from J, the gap between germline ends came to 11 bases. Germline V gene data show CDR1 as SEHNR and CDR2 as FQNEAQ (reference sequence). CDR3 bases: TGTGCCAGCAGCTCAATGACAAGGAACTATGGCTACACCTTC. Its translation is CASSSMTRNYGYTF.

The chain links TRBV6-5 to TRBJ2-3; 10 nucleotides align to TRBD1. Germline CDR1 and CDR2: MNHEY and SVGAGI. The CDR3 extends over 15 amino acids. With V trimmed by 6 bases and J by 1 base, 4 bases remained unmatched. CDR3 region: CASRIGTGGTDTQYF. CDR3 sequence (DNA): TGTGCCAGCAGAATCGGGACAGGGGGCACAGATACGCAGTATTTT.